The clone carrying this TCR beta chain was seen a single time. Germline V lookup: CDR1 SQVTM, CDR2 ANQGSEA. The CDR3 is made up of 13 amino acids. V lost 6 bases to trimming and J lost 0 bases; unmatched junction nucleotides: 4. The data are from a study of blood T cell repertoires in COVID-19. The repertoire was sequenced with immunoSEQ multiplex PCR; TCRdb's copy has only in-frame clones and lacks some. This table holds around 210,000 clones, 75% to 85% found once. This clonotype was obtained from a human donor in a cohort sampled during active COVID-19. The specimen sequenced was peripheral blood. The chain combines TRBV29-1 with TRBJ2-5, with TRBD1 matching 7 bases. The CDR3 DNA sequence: TGCAGCGTGACAGGGAAGTACCAAGAGACCCAGTACTTC. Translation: CSVTGKYQETQYF.